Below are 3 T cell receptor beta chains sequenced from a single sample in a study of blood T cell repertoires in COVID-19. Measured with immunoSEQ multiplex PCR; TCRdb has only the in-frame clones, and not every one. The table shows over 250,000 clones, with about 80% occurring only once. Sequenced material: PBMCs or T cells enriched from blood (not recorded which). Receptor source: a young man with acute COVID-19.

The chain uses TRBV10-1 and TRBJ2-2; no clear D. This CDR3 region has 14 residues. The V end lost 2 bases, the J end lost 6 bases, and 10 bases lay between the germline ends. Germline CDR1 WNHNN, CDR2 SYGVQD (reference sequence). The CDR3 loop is CASSEPPSPGELFF. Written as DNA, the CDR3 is TGCGCCAGCAGTGAGCCTCCGAGTCCCGGGGAGCTGTTTTTT.

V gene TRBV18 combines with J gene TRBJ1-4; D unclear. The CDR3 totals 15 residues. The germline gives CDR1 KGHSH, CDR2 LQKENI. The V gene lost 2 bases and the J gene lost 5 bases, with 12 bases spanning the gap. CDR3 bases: TGTGCCAGCTCACCAATTCCCACAGCAAATGAAAAACTGTTTTTT. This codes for CASSPIPTANEKLFF.

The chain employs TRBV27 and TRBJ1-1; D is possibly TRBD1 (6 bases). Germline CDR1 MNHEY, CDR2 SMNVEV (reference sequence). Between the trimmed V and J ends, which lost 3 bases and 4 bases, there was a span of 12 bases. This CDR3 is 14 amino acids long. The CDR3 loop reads CASSFAPGVTEAFF. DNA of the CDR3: TGTGCCAGCAGTTTCGCCCCAGGGGTCACTGAAGCTTTCTTT.